These T cell receptor beta chains were read from a single sample in a study of blood T cell repertoires in COVID-19. This table comes from immunoSEQ multiplex PCR, and its TCRdb copy is limited to in-frame clones, with some not included. The table has about 380,000 clones, 87% seen once. The sequenced sample consisted of PBMCs or T cells enriched from blood (not recorded which). These receptors all come from a man aged 25-40 years who had recovered from COVID-19. CDR3s include the opening cysteine and the closing phenylalanine or tryptophan. The D gene is left open where the match is weak. Size is omitted from some rows. Given values are once, few, many or a class for expanded clones.

>-|-|TRBV6-5|TRBJ1-1
CASSYGGLAEAFF
TGTGCCAGCAGTTACGGGGGCTTGGCTGAAGCTTTCTTT
>few|-|TRBV5-4|TRBJ1-6
CASSPRGSYNSPLHF
TGTGCCAGCAGCCCCCGGGGCTCCTATAATTCACCCCTCCACTTT
>-|TRBD1|TRBV7-9|TRBJ1-2
CASSLADRAATF
TGTGCCAGCAGCTTAGCGGACAGGGCGGCCACCTTC
>-|-|TRBV30|TRBJ2-1
CAWSEGFYNEQFF
TGTGCCTGGAGCGAGGGTTTTTACAATGAGCAGTTCTTC
>-|-|TRBV7-9|TRBJ2-1
CASSLSGTYNEQFF
TGTGCCAGCAGCTTATCAGGGACCTACAATGAGCAGTTCTTC
>-|TRBD1|TRBV3-1/TRBV3-2|TRBJ1-1
CASSQTGTANTEAFF
TGTGCCAGCAGCCAAACCGGGACAGCGAACACTGAAGCTTTCTTT
>-|-|TRBV30|TRBJ2-1
CAWSMGARSYNEQFF
TGTGCCTGGAGTATGGGGGCACGATCCTACAATGAGCAGTTCTTC
>-|TRBD2|TRBV5-1|TRBJ2-3
CASSLSSGGDTQYF
TGCGCCAGCAGCTTGTCTAGCGGGGGGGACACGCAGTATTTT
>-|TRBD1|TRBV19|TRBJ1-2
CASSILEGADDGYTF
TGTGCCAGTAGTATCCTGGAGGGGGCGGATGATGGCTACACCTTC
>-|-|TRBV28|TRBJ1-5
CASSPSGRDSNQPQHF
TGTGCCAGCAGTCCCTCCGGGCGGGACTCCAATCAGCCCCAGCATTTT
>-|TRBD1|TRBV5-4|TRBJ1-1
CASSIGQGATEAFF
TGTGCCAGCAGCATAGGACAGGGGGCCACTGAAGCTTTCTTT
>-|TRBD1|TRBV28|TRBJ1-5
CASTLQGANQPQHF
TGTGCCAGCACCTTACAGGGGGCAAATCAGCCCCAGCATTTT
>-|TRBD1|TRBV19|TRBJ1-4
CASSTRQGGEKLFF
TGTGCCAGTAGTACCAGACAGGGTGGGGAAAAACTGTTTTTT
>-|TRBD1|TRBV7-2|TRBJ1-6
CASRRTGATFYNSPLHF
TGTGCCAGCAGGAGGACAGGGGCTACCTTCTATAATTCACCCCTCCACTTT
>-|TRBD2|TRBV5-4|TRBJ2-7
CASTGGLPYEQYF
TGTGCCAGCACGGGGGGACTCCCCTACGAGCAGTACTTC
>-|-|TRBV2|TRBJ1-2
CASSGPTF
TGTGCCAGCAGTGGGCCGACCTTC
>-|TRBD1|TRBV6-5|TRBJ1-2
CASGQGAGNYGYTF
TGTGCCAGCGGACAGGGGGCTGGTAACTATGGCTACACCTTC
>-|TRBD2|TRBV4-3|TRBJ2-1
CASSQVGRGGWNEQFF
TGCGCCAGCAGCCAAGTTGGACGGGGGGGCTGGAATGAGCAGTTCTTC
>-|-|TRBV7-6|TRBJ1-5
CASSLEDSSNQPQHF
TGTGCCAGCAGCTTGGAAGACAGTAGCAATCAGCCCCAGCATTTT
>-|-|TRBV2|TRBJ1-5
CASWGLNQPQHF
TGTGCCAGCTGGGGACTCAATCAGCCCCAGCATTTT
>-|-|TRBV5-1|TRBJ1-1
CASSLGGAGTEAFF
TGCGCCAGCAGCCTAGGGGGGGCAGGCACTGAAGCTTTCTTT
>-|-|TRBV21-1|TRBJ2-1
CASSTTRLTGPHDEQFF
TGTGCCAGCAGCACAACACGCCTGACAGGACCTCACGATGAGCAGTTCTTC
>-|-|TRBV18|TRBJ2-5
CASSRDGQPKETQYF
TGTGCCAGCTCCCGAGATGGACAGCCCAAAGAGACCCAGTACTTC
>-|-|TRBV2|TRBJ1-3
CASSESQGNTIYF
TGTGCCAGCAGTGAAAGTCAGGGAAACACCATATATTTT
>-|TRBD1|TRBV30|TRBJ1-1
CAWSQEQGVEAFF
TGTGCCTGGAGTCAGGAACAGGGGGTGGAAGCTTTCTTT
>-|-|TRBV12-5|TRBJ1-2
CASGLVMGGHGYTF
TGTGCTAGTGGTTTGGTAATGGGGGGACATGGCTACACCTTC
>-|-|TRBV24-1|TRBJ1-2
CATSDSRVNYGYTF
TGTGCCACCAGTGACTCTCGGGTTAACTATGGCTACACCTTC
>-|-|TRBV10-2|TRBJ2-7
CASRRGLEQYF
TGCGCCAGCAGAAGGGGACTCGAGCAGTACTTC
>-|-|TRBV9|TRBJ1-6
CASSVEGGNSPLHF
TGTGCCAGCAGCGTAGAGGGAGGTAATTCACCCCTCCACTTT
>-|-|TRBV2|TRBJ1-1
CASFGHPNTEAFF
TGTGCCAGCTTCGGACACCCGAACACTGAAGCTTTCTTT
>-|-|TRBV6-2/TRBV6-3|TRBJ1-2
CASSPGEPYGYTF
TGTGCCAGCAGTCCCGGGGAACCCTATGGCTACACCTTC
>-|-|TRBV2|TRBJ1-5
CASSGGQVNQPQHF
TGTGCCAGCAGCGGGGGTCAGGTAAATCAGCCCCAGCATTTT
>few|-|TRBV9|TRBJ2-7
CASSVDGGREQYF
TGTGCCAGCAGCGTAGACGGAGGGCGCGAGCAGTACTTC
>-|TRBD1|TRBV2|TRBJ1-5
CASSYTDRASGPQHF
TGTGCCAGCAGTTACACGGACAGGGCCTCCGGGCCCCAGCATTTT